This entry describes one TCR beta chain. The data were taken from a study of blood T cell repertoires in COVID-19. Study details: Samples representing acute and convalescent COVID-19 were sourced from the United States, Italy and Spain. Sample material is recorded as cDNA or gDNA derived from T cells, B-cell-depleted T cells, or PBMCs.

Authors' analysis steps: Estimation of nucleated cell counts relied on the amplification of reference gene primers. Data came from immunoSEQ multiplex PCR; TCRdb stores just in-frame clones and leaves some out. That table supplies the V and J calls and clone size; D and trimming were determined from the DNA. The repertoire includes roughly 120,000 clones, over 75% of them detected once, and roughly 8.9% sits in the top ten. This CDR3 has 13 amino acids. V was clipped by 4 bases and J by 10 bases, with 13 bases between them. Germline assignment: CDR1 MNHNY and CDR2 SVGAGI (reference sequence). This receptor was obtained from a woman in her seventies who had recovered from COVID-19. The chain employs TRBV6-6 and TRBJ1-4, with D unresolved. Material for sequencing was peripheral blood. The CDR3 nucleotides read TGTGCCAGCAGTTTACCAGGAGAGGGAAAACTGTTTTTT. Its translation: CASSLPGEGKLFF.